These 21 T cell receptor beta chains originate from one sample sequenced in a study of T cell responses to AZD1222 COVID-19 vaccine. Using immunoSEQ multiplex PCR, the repertoire was profiled, and TCRdb retains in-frame clones only, with some absent. The sample has about 120,000 clones; around 92% are singletons. Sequences were derived from peripheral blood, sampled on day 0 of AZD1222 vaccination. The receptors were gathered from an adult in good health.

The chain carries TRBV28 and TRBJ2-1; D tentatively reads TRBD1 or TRBD2 (5 bases each). Germline-derived CDR1 and CDR2 are MDHEN and SYDVKM. The CDR3 contains 14 residues. V was cut by 5 bases and J by 5 bases, with 13 bases left in between. CDR3 sequence (DNA): TGTGCCAGCAGTGCACTCCAGGGAGACAATGAGCAGTTCTTC. Its protein is CASSALQGDNEQFF.

The chain couples TRBV24-1 to TRBJ2-5; perhaps TRBD2 as D (7 bases). Between the trimmed V and J ends, which lost 3 bases and 4 bases, there was a span of 14 bases. Germline-derived CDR1 and CDR2 are KGHDR and SFDVKD. This CDR3 has 15 amino acids. CDR3 bases: TGTGCCACCAGTGATACGGCGGGGGCCGGAGAGACCCAGTACTTC. Protein sequence: CATSDTAGAGETQYF.

The V and J genes are TRBV11-2 and TRBJ1-2, with TRBD1 matching 7 bases. Germline V gene lookup returns CDR1 SGHAT and CDR2 FQNNGV. CDR3 length: 15 residues. V was clipped by 4 bases and J by 4 bases; unmatched bases: 9. CDR3 in amino acids: CASSSPGRDSYGYTF. DNA for the CDR3: TGTGCCAGCAGCTCCCCAGGTCGGGACAGCTATGGCTACACCTTC.

To note about this clone: The same CDR3 can be traced to other DNA sequences in this sample. This sequence joins TRBV5-1 and TRBJ1-1; D unresolved. This CDR3 region has 14 residues. V was trimmed by 4 bases and J by 2 bases, leaving 12 bases between them. Germline V gene data show CDR1 as SGHRS and CDR2 as YFSETQ. CDR3 amino acids: CASSPGRGNTEAFF. CDR3 coding DNA: TGCGCCAGCAGCCCCGGACGGGGAAACACTGAAGCTTTCTTT.

The chain links TRBV7-9 to TRBJ2-2, with D hard to call. There are 15 residues in the CDR3. CDR1 is SEHNR and CDR2 is FQNEAQ in the germline V gene (reference sequence). V was pared by 5 bases and J by 5 bases, with 15 bases between. CDR3 sequence: CASSRPGGGTGELFF. CDR3 DNA sequence: TGTGCCAGCAGCCGTCCGGGCGGCGGTACCGGGGAGCTGTTTTTT.

The J gene is TRBJ1-4, the V gene TRBV2; 8 bases line up with TRBD1. J gave up 5 bases and V 7 bases, and 12 bases lay outside the gene matches. The CDR3 spans 16 residues. CDR1 and CDR2 from the germline V gene are SNHLY and FYNNEI. The CDR3 DNA sequence: TGTGCCAGCACCCCCGGACAGGGATCTTTGAATGAAAAACTGTTTTTT. Translating it yields CASTPGQGSLNEKLFF.

The chain employs TRBV29-1 and TRBJ1-1; TRBD1 might be the D (5 bases). Between the trimmed V and J ends, which lost 2 bases and 4 bases, there was a span of 11 bases. This CDR3 contains 13 residues. Germline V gene sequence: CDR1 SQVTM, CDR2 ANQGSEA. The CDR3 is CSVEILRGTEAFF. CDR3 in DNA: TGCAGCGTTGAAATATTGAGGGGCACTGAAGCTTTCTTT. Complete variable domain (other parts from reference TRBV29-1 and TRBJ1-1): SAVISQKPSRDICQRGTSLTIQCQVDSQVTMMFWYRQQPGQSLTLIATANQGSEATYESGFVIDKFPISRPNLTFSTLTVSNMSPEDSSIYLCSVEILRGTEAFFGQGTRLTVV.

The chain uses TRBV28 and TRBJ1-6; D is uncertain. This CDR3 has 16 residues. V lost 4 bases, J lost 4 bases, and 14 bases lay in between. The germline V gene encodes CDR1 MDHEN and CDR2 SYDVKM. The CDR3 protein is CASSSTSSGYNSPLHF. In DNA, the CDR3 is TGTGCCAGCAGTTCCACCTCCTCCGGTTATAATTCACCCCTCCACTTT.

This clone was seen once. The chain uses TRBV7-2 and TRBJ2-5, with D tentatively TRBD2 (6 bases). CDR3 length: 15 amino acids. The V and J ends lost 1 base and 5 bases respectively, with 14 bases between them. CDR1 SGHTA and CDR2 FQGNSA come from the germline V gene. CDR3 nucleotides: TGTGCCAGCAGCTTAGAAGACGGGGGATGGGAGACCCAGTACTTC. Amino acid sequence: CASSLEDGGWETQYF. Full variable domain (outside the CDR3, taken from reference TRBV7-2 and TRBJ2-5): GAGVSQSPSNKVTEKGKDVELRCDPISGHTALYWYRQSLGQGLEFLIYFQGNSAPDKSGLPSDRFSAERTGGSVSTLTIQRTQQEDSAVYLCASSLEDGGWETQYFGPGTRLLVL.

This chain connects TRBV6-5 to TRBJ1-2; D is perhaps TRBD1 (6 bases). Trimming pared 2 bases from V and 2 bases from J, leaving 12 bases between. Germline V CDR1 and CDR2: MNHEY, SVGAGI. CDR3 length: 15 amino acids. The CDR3 protein is CASSYAGDGNYGYTF. The CDR3 DNA is TGTGCCAGCAGTTACGCAGGGGACGGGAACTATGGCTACACCTTC.

The chain employs TRBV5-6 and TRBJ2-7; D may be TRBD2 (6 bases). The CDR3 is 12 residues long. The germline gives CDR1 SGHDT, CDR2 YYEEEE. The germline V and J ends were trimmed by 2 bases and 5 bases, with 8 bases remaining between them. For the CDR3, the DNA is TGTGCCAGCAGCTTTGGGGGGAACGAGCAGTACTTC. Protein sequence: CASSFGGNEQYF.

The V call is TRBV14, the J call TRBJ1-4; tentatively, D is TRBD1 (6 bases). V lost 5 bases, J lost 7 bases, and 20 bases lay in between. This CDR3 is 16 amino acids long. Germline CDR1 and CDR2: SGHDN and FVKESK. Here the CDR3 DNA reads TGTGCCAGCAGCACTATAGGCGGGACACGGGGTGAAAAACTGTTTTTT. Translating gives CASSTIGGTRGEKLFF.

The DNA of the CDR3 is TGTGCCAGCAGACAGTCCACCGGGGAGCTGTTTTTT. It translates to CASRQSTGELFF. The J gene is TRBJ2-2, the V gene TRBV6-5; D is uncertain. Germline V gives CDR1 MNHEY, CDR2 SVGAGI. Trimming shortened V by 6 bases and J by 4 bases, and 6 bases separated the two germline ends. The CDR3 runs to 12 residues.

This clone was detected only a few times. This sequence joins TRBV27 and TRBJ1-5; no reliable D call. The CDR3 sequence is 12 residues long. Germline V gene lookup returns CDR1 MNHEY and CDR2 SMNVEV (reference sequence). Between the trimmed V and J ends, which lost 5 bases and 9 bases, there was a span of 11 bases. For the CDR3, the DNA is TGTGCCAGCAGTCCCATGGGCAGGCCCCAGCATTTT. Translation: CASSPMGRPQHF.

Only one count was recorded for this clone. This chain connects TRBV4-3 to TRBJ1-2, with 7 bases fitting TRBD1. The CDR3 contains 14 residues. V lost 5 bases to trimming and J lost 4 bases; unmatched junction nucleotides: 7. Germline CDR1 reads LGHNA; CDR2 reads YSLEER. The CDR3 region is CASSSGTDVYGYTF. Written as DNA, the CDR3 is TGCGCCAGCAGCTCCGGGACAGACGTCTATGGCTACACCTTC.

The genes are TRBV6-2 or TRBV6-3 and TRBJ1-2; D remains unclear. This CDR3 has 16 amino acids. V lost 0 bases to trimming and J lost 5 bases, with 16 bases between them. CDR1 and CDR2 (germline): MNHEY, SVGEGT. The CDR3 region is CASSYSEGMGPYGYTF. In DNA form, the CDR3 reads TGTGCCAGCAGTTACTCAGAGGGAATGGGCCCATATGGCTACACCTTC.

This chain connects TRBV4-1 to TRBJ1-1; D gene uncertain. V was pared by 2 bases and J by 3 bases, with 13 bases between. This CDR3 has 15 residues. In germline, CDR1 is MGHRA, CDR2 YSYEKL. The CDR3 coding sequence is TGCGCCAGCAGCCAAACCCTCGGGGTCCACACTGAAGCTTTCTTT. Translated, it gives CASSQTLGVHTEAFF.

This chain uses TRBV12-5 with TRBJ1-1, with D tentatively TRBD1 (6 bases). V was clipped by 3 bases and J by 6 bases, with 17 bases between them. Germline V CDR1 and CDR2: LGHNT, FRNRAP. The CDR3 is 15 residues long. CDR3 sequence: CASGFTGSGGAEAFF. In nucleotides, the CDR3 is TGTGCTAGTGGTTTCACAGGGTCGGGTGGAGCTGAAGCTTTCTTT.

The V call is TRBV10-3, the J call TRBJ1-1; D uncertain. Trimming cost V 4 bases and J 2 bases, with 11 bases left between them. The CDR3 sequence is 14 residues long. Germline V gene lookup returns CDR1 ENHRY and CDR2 SYGVKD. The CDR3 nucleotides are TGTGCCATCAGTGCGAGGGATCTTAACACTGAAGCTTTCTTT. Its translation is CAISARDLNTEAFF.

The table lists this clone with a count of one. The chain has TRBV24-1 and TRBJ1-4; maybe TRBD1 (6 bases). This CDR3 comprises 12 residues. In germline, CDR1 is KGHDR, CDR2 SFDVKD. Trimming cost V 1 base and J 11 bases, with 7 bases left between them. DNA of the CDR3: TGTGCCACCAGTGATTTACAGGGTAAACTGTTTTTT. Translated: CATSDLQGKLFF.

V is TRBV27 and J is TRBJ2-1; 9 nucleotides align to TRBD2. This CDR3 region has 14 residues. The V and J ends lost 2 bases and 7 bases, in that order; junction bases with no gene match: 3. The germline CDR1 and CDR2 sequences are MNHEY and SMNVEV (reference sequence). CDR3 amino acids: CASSLAGGQNEQFF. CDR3 bases: TGTGCCAGCAGTTTAGCGGGGGGGCAAAATGAGCAGTTCTTC.